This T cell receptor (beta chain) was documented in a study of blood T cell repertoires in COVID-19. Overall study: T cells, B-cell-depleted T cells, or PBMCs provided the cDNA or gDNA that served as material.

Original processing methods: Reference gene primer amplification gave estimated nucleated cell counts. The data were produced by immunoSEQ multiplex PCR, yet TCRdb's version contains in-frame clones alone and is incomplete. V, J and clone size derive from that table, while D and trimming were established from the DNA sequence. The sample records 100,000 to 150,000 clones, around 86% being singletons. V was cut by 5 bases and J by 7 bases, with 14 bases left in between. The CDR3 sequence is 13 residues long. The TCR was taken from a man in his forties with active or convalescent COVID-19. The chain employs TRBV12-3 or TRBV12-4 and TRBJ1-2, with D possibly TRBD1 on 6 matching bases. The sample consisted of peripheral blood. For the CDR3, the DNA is TGTGCCAGCAGTCCCCGGGACATGTCTGGCTACACCTTC. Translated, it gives CASSPRDMSGYTF.